This T cell receptor (beta chain) was sequenced in a study of cytomegalovirus exposure and HLA in healthy donors. With 60 Vbeta and 13 Jbeta primers, the PCR was carried out. TCRdb's copy holds only in-frame clones and misses some; the assay was immunoSEQ multiplex PCR. Counted here are about 190,000 clones, 80% to 85% occurring once; the ten biggest clones make up roughly 2.1%. This CDR3 spans 15 amino acids. Trimming cost V 1 base and J 1 base, with 10 bases left between them. Germline CDR1 and CDR2: LGHNT and FRNRAP. This clone was recorded once. The sample taken for sequencing was PBMCs. The rearrangement joins TRBV12-5 to TRBJ2-5; a possible D gene is TRBD2 (6 bases). This receptor was identified in a woman between 18 and 29 years old in good health and CMV-seropositive. In nucleotides, the CDR3 is TGTGCTAGTGGTTTGGGGGCGGGGAGCCAAGAGACCCAGTACTTC. Encoded protein: CASGLGAGSQETQYF.